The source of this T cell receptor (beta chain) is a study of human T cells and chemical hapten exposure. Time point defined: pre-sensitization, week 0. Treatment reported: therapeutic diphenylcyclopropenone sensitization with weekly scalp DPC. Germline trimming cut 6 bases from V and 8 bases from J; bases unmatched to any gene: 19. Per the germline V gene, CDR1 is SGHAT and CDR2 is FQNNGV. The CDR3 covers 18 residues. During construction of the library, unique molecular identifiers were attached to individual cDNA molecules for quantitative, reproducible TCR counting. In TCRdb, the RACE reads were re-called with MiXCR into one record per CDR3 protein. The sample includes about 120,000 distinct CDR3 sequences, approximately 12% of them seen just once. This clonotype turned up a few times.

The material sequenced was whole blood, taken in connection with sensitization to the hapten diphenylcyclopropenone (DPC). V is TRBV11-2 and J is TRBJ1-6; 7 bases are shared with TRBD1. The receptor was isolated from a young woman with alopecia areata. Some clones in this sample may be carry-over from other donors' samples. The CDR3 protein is CASSSISGVRDRHSPLHF. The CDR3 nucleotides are TGTGCCAGCAGTTCCATTAGCGGAGTAAGGGACAGACATTCACCCCTCCACTTT. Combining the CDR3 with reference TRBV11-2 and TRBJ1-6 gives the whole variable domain EAGVAQSPRYKIIEKRQSVAFWCNPISGHATLYWYQQILGQGPKLLIQFQNNGVVDDSQLPKDRFSAERLKGVDSTLKIQPAKLEDSAVYLCASSSISGVRDRHSPLHFGNGTRLTVT.